This passage covers 15 T cell receptor beta chains from one sample sequenced in a study of T cells after yellow fever vaccination. TCRdb fed the 5' RACE reads into MiXCR, producing one record per CDR3 protein. The sample lists approximately 550,000 distinct CDR3 sequences; 15% to 20% were seen once. Sequenced here: PBMCs, sampled 15 days after the yellow fever booster vaccination. These receptors all stem from a man aged 30 to 45 who received the YFV17D yellow fever vaccine.

The rearrangement uses TRBV29-1 and TRBJ1-5; 8 bases are shared with TRBD1. V gave up 0 bases and J gave up 7 bases; unmatched junction bases: 5. This CDR3 region has 14 residues. The germline V gene encodes CDR1 SQVTM and CDR2 ANQGSEA. CDR3 in amino acids: CSVEDQGAGQPQHF. The CDR3 region has the DNA TGCAGCGTTGAAGACCAGGGGGCAGGACAGCCCCAGCATTTT.

This clonotype is a singleton in its sample. The chain combines TRBV20-1 with TRBJ2-7; 9 bases agree with TRBD2. Losses at the gene ends were 6 bases for V and 0 bases for J; bases not matched to a gene: 9. The germline CDR1 and CDR2 sequences are DFQATT and SNEGSKA (reference sequence). This CDR3 contains 15 residues. CDR3 DNA sequence: TGCAGTGCCCAGACTAGCGGTGCGAGCTCCTACGAGCAGTACTTC. This gives the protein CSAQTSGASSYEQYF.

V and J are TRBV7-3 and TRBJ2-3, with D uncertain. From germline, CDR1 is SGHTA and CDR2 FQGTGA. Trimming stripped 2 bases from V and 4 bases from J, with 16 bases between. The CDR3 contains 16 residues. CDR3 DNA sequence: TGTGCCAGCAGCTTATTAGGGCGGACCGTTTCAGATACGCAGTATTTT. This codes for CASSLLGRTVSDTQYF.

This clonotype was counted between two and nine times. This chain connects TRBV5-1 to TRBJ2-7; 8 bases line up with TRBD2. The CDR3 consists of 16 residues. Germline CDR1 reads SGHRS; CDR2 reads YFSETQ. V was pared by 4 bases and J by 3 bases, with 12 bases of the junction left unmatched. CDR3 sequence: CASSSGTGLASYEQYF. CDR3 in DNA: TGCGCCAGCAGCAGTGGGACCGGACTAGCAAGCTACGAGCAGTACTTC.

This clonotype was counted between two and nine times. The chain is built from TRBV7-2 and TRBJ2-7, with 7 bases that match TRBD2. The V gene end was trimmed by 4 bases and the J gene end by 2 bases; junction bases not matched to a gene: 8. The germline CDR1 and CDR2 sequences are SGHTA and FQGNSA. This CDR3 is built from 15 residues. The CDR3 nucleotides read TGTGCCAGCAGCTCGCGGGAGCGCCTAACCTACGAGCAGTACTTC. Its translation: CASSSRERLTYEQYF.

The chain has TRBV11-2 and TRBJ2-1; D ambiguous. The CDR3 loop spans 12 amino acids. V lost 2 bases and J 9 bases, leaving 8 bases between the germline ends. Germline values: CDR1 SGHAT, CDR2 FQNNGV. In nucleotides, the CDR3 is TGTGCCAGCAGCTTAAACTTGGGTGAGCAGTTCTTC. Its protein is CASSLNLGEQFF.

This clonotype appeared a few times. The chain carries TRBV5-6 and TRBJ2-7; TRBD2 matches at 12 bases. This CDR3 has 16 residues. J lost 10 bases, V lost 0 bases, and 11 bases had no gene match. Germline V gene data show CDR1 as SGHDT and CDR2 as YYEEEE. The CDR3, as DNA: TGTGCCAGCAGCTTGGTATCGGGGACTAGCGGGCCCCCTCAGTACTTC. Its protein product is CASSLVSGTSGPPQYF.

This clonotype turned up a few times. The V call is TRBV14, the J call TRBJ2-5; the D gene is possibly TRBD2 (5 bases). The CDR3 has 17 amino acids. Trimming took off 0 bases at V and 0 bases at J, with 14 bases between the two ends. Looked up from germline, CDR1 is SGHDN and CDR2 is FVKESK. The CDR3 sequence: CASSQDGLAPYQETQYF. The CDR3 DNA reads as TGTGCCAGCAGCCAAGATGGTCTAGCCCCGTACCAAGAGACCCAGTACTTC. Full variable domain (outside the CDR3, taken from reference TRBV14 and TRBJ2-5): EAGVTQFPSHSVIEKGQTVTLRCDPISGHDNLYWYRRVMGKEIKFLLHFVKESKQDESGMPNNRFLAERTGGTYSTLKVQPAELEDSGVYFCASSQDGLAPYQETQYFGPGTRLLVL.

The rearrangement links TRBV5-1 to TRBJ2-7; D gene ambiguous. This CDR3 has 15 residues. Germline V gene data show CDR1 as SGHRS and CDR2 as YFSETQ. The V gene lost 0 bases and the J gene lost 0 bases, with 10 bases spanning the gap. The CDR3 reads CASSLGPTGSYEQYF. CDR3 DNA sequence: TGCGCCAGCAGCTTGGGGCCCACGGGCTCCTACGAGCAGTACTTC.

V and J are TRBV20-1 and TRBJ2-3; D is perhaps TRBD2 (5 bases). The V gene lost 3 bases and the J gene lost 0 bases, with 10 bases spanning the gap. From germline, CDR1 is DFQATT and CDR2 SNEGSKA (reference sequence). The CDR3 contains 14 residues. The CDR3 spells CSARRVTSTDTQYF. The CDR3 region has the DNA TGCAGTGCTAGGAGGGTTACTAGCACAGATACGCAGTATTTT.

The rearrangement joins TRBV7-6 to TRBJ2-7, with TRBD2 as a possible D gene (6 bases). Germline CDR1 SGHVS, CDR2 FNYEAQ. Trimming shortened V by 2 bases and J by 1 base, and 9 bases separated the two germline ends. CDR3 length equals 14 residues. CDR3 bases: TGTGCCAGCAGCTTACGGGAGTCGTCCTACGAGCAGTACTTC. The encoded protein is CASSLRESSYEQYF.

Notes on this clonotype: A read error may account for a junction end that differs from germline. V and J are TRBV12-3 or TRBV12-4 and TRBJ2-7; D assignment may be TRBD1 or TRBD2 (5 bases each). The CDR3 consists of 14 residues. The chain's CDR3 is CASSFVADSSELYF. CDR3 DNA sequence: TGTGCCAGCAGTTTTGTTGCCGACAGTAGCGAGCTGTACTTC.

The rearrangement uses TRBV5-1 and TRBJ2-7, with TRBD2 matching 12 bases. The trim removed 4 bases at V and 7 bases at J, leaving 9 bases unmatched. The germline CDR1 and CDR2 sequences are SGHRS and YFSETQ. This CDR3 has 15 amino acids. The CDR3 DNA reads TGCGCCAGCAGCCCGAGACTAGCGGGAGCTGGGGAGCAGTACTTC. Its protein product is CASSPRLAGAGEQYF.

The CDR3 is CASSLGVRHTDTQYF. DNA of the CDR3: TGTGCCAGCAGCTTGGGAGTGCGGCACACAGATACGCAGTATTTT. This chain joins TRBV5-6 and TRBJ2-3, with D uncertain. There are 15 residues in the CDR3. CDR1 is SGHDT and CDR2 is YYEEEE in the germline V gene. With 0 bases removed from V and 2 bases from J, the gap between germline ends came to 10 bases.

This clonotype was detected ten times or more. The J gene is TRBJ1-4, the V gene TRBV10-3; D call uncertain. The CDR3 runs to 14 residues. The V gene lost 2 bases and the J gene lost 5 bases, with 9 bases spanning the gap. CDR1 and CDR2 (germline): ENHRY, SYGVKD. The CDR3 sequence is CAISETEGNEKLFF. CDR3 nucleotides: TGTGCCATCAGTGAGACAGAGGGCAATGAAAAACTGTTTTTT.